These 21 T cell receptor beta chains share one sample of origin, sequenced in a study of blood T cell repertoires in COVID-19. Assay used: immunoSEQ multiplex PCR; TCRdb lists only in-frame clones, some missing. The sample consists of around 300,000 clones, approximately 89% of them appearing once. Material for sequencing was peripheral blood. The source is a woman aged 30 to 39 with COVID-19, enrolled during active disease.

The V call is TRBV5-8, the J call TRBJ2-7, with 7 bases that match TRBD1. The CDR3 consists of 15 residues. Germline values: CDR1 SGHTS, CDR2 YDEGEE. V trimming: 6 bases; J trimming: 4 bases; junction bases outside the gene matches: 13. The CDR3 bases are TGTGCCAGCAACCTATGGCGAGGGGGCGGTTACGAGCAGTACTTC. Translating gives CASNLWRGGGYEQYF.

J is TRBJ1-4 and V is TRBV19, with D tentatively TRBD1 (6 bases). With 5 bases removed from V and 4 bases from J, the gap between germline ends came to 20 bases. The length of the CDR3 is 17 residues. Germline V gives CDR1 LNHDA, CDR2 SQIVND (reference sequence). CDR3 loop: CASSQGRHLEFNEKLFF. The CDR3 coding sequence is TGTGCCAGTAGTCAGGGGCGCCACCTGGAATTTAATGAAAAACTGTTTTTT.

The chain links TRBV3-1 (or the pseudogene TRBV3-2) to TRBJ2-3, with TRBD2 matching 10 bases. This CDR3 region has 15 residues. Trimming at V came to 7 bases and at J to 4 bases, leaving 8 bases not matched to a gene. Germline CDR1 LGHDT, CDR2 YNNKEL (reference sequence). The CDR3 loop is CASTASGRMPDTQYF. The CDR3 nucleotides read TGTGCCAGCACCGCTAGCGGGAGAATGCCAGATACGCAGTATTTT.

J is TRBJ2-7 and V is TRBV7-9; D possibly corresponds to TRBD2 (6 bases). The CDR3 loop spans 13 amino acids. V was cut by 4 bases and J by 4 bases, with 11 bases left in between. Germline CDR1 is SEHNR and CDR2 is FQNEAQ (reference sequence). CDR3 in DNA: TGTGCCAGCAGCTCCTTCGGGGGATACGAGCAGTACTTC. Its translation: CASSSFGGYEQYF.

This chain links TRBV18 with TRBJ1-1; 9 nucleotides agree with TRBD1. This CDR3 region has 14 residues. After removal of 2 bases from V and 4 bases from J, the junction contained 2 bases not matched to a gene. The germline V gene has CDR1 KGHSH and CDR2 LQKENI. CDR3 amino acids: CASSPKGQGTEAFF. CDR3 coding DNA: TGTGCCAGCTCACCAAAGGGACAGGGCACTGAAGCTTTCTTT. The full variable domain, rest sourced from reference TRBV18 and TRBJ1-1, is NAGVMQNPRHLVRRRGQEARLRCSPMKGHSHVYWYRQLPEEGLKFMVYLQKENIIDESGMPKERFSAEFPKEGPSILRIQQVVRGDSAAYFCASSPKGQGTEAFFGQGTRLTVV.

The CDR3 loop is CASKNLVGPDTQYF. CDR3 DNA: TGTGCCAGCAAGAACCTAGTAGGCCCAGATACGCAGTATTTT. The genes are TRBV2 and TRBJ2-3, with D unresolved. V shed 7 bases and J shed 4 bases, with 15 bases lying between them. CDR3 length: 14 residues. Germline assignment: CDR1 SNHLY and CDR2 FYNNEI.

The chain employs TRBV7-6 and TRBJ2-3; D unresolved. The germline V gene encodes CDR1 SGHVS and CDR2 FNYEAQ. The CDR3 sequence is 14 residues long. Trimming stripped 3 bases from V and 1 base from J, with 8 bases between. The CDR3 region has the DNA TGTGCCAGCAGCTTCGGAGTTCGCACAGATACGCAGTATTTT. It encodes CASSFGVRTDTQYF.

The chain has TRBV5-1 and TRBJ1-3; tentative D call: TRBD1 (6 bases). The ends were cut back, 4 bases at V and 0 bases at J, with 14 bases in the middle. This CDR3 is built from 16 residues. The V gene's germline CDR1 is SGHRS and CDR2 YFSETQ. CDR3 nucleotides: TGCGCCAGCAGCAGAGAAACAGGGAACTCTGGAAACACCATATATTTT. Its protein is CASSRETGNSGNTIYF.

This chain links TRBV7-8 with TRBJ2-3; D ambiguous. CDR3 length: 12 residues. V was trimmed by 5 bases and J by 2 bases, leaving 5 bases between them. The germline V gene has CDR1 SGHVS and CDR2 FQNEAQ. CDR3 loop: CASSHYTDTQYF. CDR3 nucleotide sequence: TGTGCCAGCAGCCATTACACAGATACGCAGTATTTT.

This clone was detected only a few times. V and J are TRBV6-5 and TRBJ1-5, with 8 bases fitting TRBD1. Trimming cost V 6 bases and J 4 bases; bases outside gene matches: 8. Germline lookup yields CDR1 MNHEY and CDR2 SVGAGI. This CDR3 spans 15 amino acids. The CDR3 bases are TGTGCCAGCAGGAAAGGACAGGGCTTTAATCAGCCCCAGCATTTT. Translating it yields CASRKGQGFNQPQHF.

The chain combines TRBV2 with TRBJ1-2; 8 bases match TRBD1. J gave up 3 bases and V 2 bases, and 2 bases lay outside the gene matches. The V gene's germline CDR1 is SNHLY and CDR2 FYNNEI. The CDR3 sequence is 14 residues long. CDR3 residues: CASSETGGDYGYTF. CDR3 bases: TGTGCCAGCAGTGAAACAGGGGGGGACTATGGCTACACCTTC.

The rearrangement joins TRBV27 to TRBJ2-1; D uncertain. V shed 1 base and J shed 1 base, with 11 bases lying between them. The CDR3 totals 16 residues. Germline assignment: CDR1 MNHEY and CDR2 SMNVEV (reference sequence). The CDR3 region has the DNA TGTGCCAGCAGTTTATATCCGCGAGCTTCCTACAATGAGCAGTTCTTC. Its translation is CASSLYPRASYNEQFF.

This clone was seen ten or more times. The V call is TRBV27, the J call TRBJ1-1; TRBD1 matches 8 bases. This CDR3 spans 14 amino acids. The J segment lost 2 bases and the V segment lost 10 bases, leaving 9 bases of the junction unmatched. The germline V gene has CDR1 MNHEY and CDR2 SMNVEV (reference sequence). The CDR3 loop is CATRQGTHNTEAFF. As DNA, the CDR3 is TGTGCCACCCGACAGGGGACACATAACACTGAAGCTTTCTTT.

The rearrangement uses TRBV2 and TRBJ1-2; possible D gene TRBD1, 6 bases. The germline V gene has CDR1 SNHLY and CDR2 FYNNEI. V was clipped by 3 bases and J by 4 bases, with 15 bases between them. This CDR3 region has 15 residues. CDR3 DNA sequence: TGTGCCAGCAGTGATAAAAAGGGACAAGGCTATGGCTACACCTTC. It codes for CASSDKKGQGYGYTF.

This clone was counted a single time. V and J are TRBV28 and TRBJ2-2; 7 bases align to TRBD1. Trimming took 6 bases from V and 1 from J; bases not matched to a gene: 5. There are 15 residues in the CDR3. Germline V lookup: CDR1 MDHEN, CDR2 SYDVKM. The chain's CDR3 is CASSPGQMNTGELFF. In DNA form, the CDR3 reads TGTGCCAGCAGCCCGGGACAGATGAACACCGGGGAGCTGTTTTTT.

The chain employs TRBV29-1 and TRBJ2-2; D is undetermined. Germline lookup yields CDR1 SQVTM and CDR2 ANQGSEA. Trimming took 7 bases from V and 0 from J, leaving 9 bases between them. There are 13 residues in the CDR3. The CDR3 bases are TGCAGCGCCTCGACAACGAACACCGGGGAGCTGTTTTTT. As protein: CSASTTNTGELFF.

J is TRBJ2-2 and V is TRBV3-1 (or the pseudogene TRBV3-2), with TRBD2 identical over 7 bases. The V gene's germline CDR1 is LGHDT and CDR2 YNNKEL (reference sequence). V lost 0 bases and J lost 0; bases outside the gene matches: 1. The CDR3 covers 16 residues. CDR3: CASSQDGGANTGELFF. CDR3 coding DNA: TGTGCCAGCAGCCAAGATGGGGGGGCGAACACCGGGGAGCTGTTTTTT.

The V and J genes are TRBV7-2 and TRBJ2-2, with D tentatively TRBD1 (5 bases). Germline CDR1 and CDR2: SGHTA and FQGNSA. V shed 1 base and J shed 1 base, with 10 bases lying between them. The CDR3 extends over 16 amino acids. The CDR3 reads CASSLGTQGNTGELFF. CDR3 DNA sequence: TGTGCCAGCAGCTTAGGTACTCAGGGGAACACCGGGGAGCTGTTTTTT.

There are a few counts of this clone. The chain joins TRBV10-1 to TRBJ2-7, with a possible D match to TRBD2 (6 bases). Germline V gives CDR1 WNHNN, CDR2 SYGVQD (reference sequence). This CDR3 comprises 13 residues. V gave up 4 bases and J gave up 3 bases, with 10 bases separating them. The DNA of the CDR3 is TGCGCCAGCAGTGCGGGAGTCGACTACGAGCAGTACTTC. As protein: CASSAGVDYEQYF.

The chain combines TRBV3-1 (or the pseudogene TRBV3-2) with TRBJ2-7, with D tentatively TRBD1 (6 bases). There are 15 residues in the CDR3. Germline V lookup: CDR1 LGHDT, CDR2 YNNKEL (reference sequence). Trimming cost V 8 bases and J 5 bases, with 22 bases left between them. This CDR3 is CASSAFGLGAHEQYF. The CDR3 nucleotides are TGTGCCAGCTCCGCTTTCGGACTGGGGGCTCACGAGCAGTACTTC.

The chain couples TRBV24-1 to TRBJ1-1; D remains unclear. Germline-derived CDR1 and CDR2 are KGHDR and SFDVKD. V was pared by 5 bases and J by 2 bases, with 5 bases between. The CDR3 loop spans 12 amino acids. DNA for the CDR3: TGTGCCACCAGTGGGAGAAACACTGAAGCTTTCTTT. Protein sequence: CATSGRNTEAFF.